A selection of T cell receptor beta chains follows, all from one sample in a study of follicular helper T cells after annual influenza vaccination. Some clones are missing from TCRdb's copy, which holds only in-frame ones; the method was immunoSEQ multiplex PCR. Among approximately 9,000 clones listed, roughly 90% were seen once. The sample was CXCR5+ CD38- circulating T follicular helper cells from blood, taken on the day of influenza vaccination. The source of these receptors is an adult who received the influenza vaccine. The CDR3 runs from the conserved cysteine through the conserved F or W. The D gene is left open where the match is weak. Only part of the rows carry a size: once, few, many, or a class if the clone is expanded.

CDR3 length,J gene,V gene,clone size,D gene,CDR3 protein,CDR3 DNA
15,TRBJ2-3,TRBV5-1,NA,NA,CASSLRGASTDTQYF,TGCGCCAGCAGCTTGAGAGGGGCAAGCACAGATACGCAGTATTTT
15,TRBJ2-3,TRBV2,once,TRBD1,CASSEGQLYTDTQYF,TGTGCCAGCAGTGAGGGACAGTTATACACAGATACGCAGTATTTT
16,TRBJ2-3,TRBV5-4,NA,TRBD2,CASSLSVGGVTDTQYF,TGTGCCAGCAGCTTGTCGGTCGGGGGGGTGACGGATACGCAGTATTTT
15,TRBJ2-3,TRBV15,NA,NA,CATSREKISADTQYF,TGTGCCACCAGCAGAGAAAAGATTAGCGCAGATACGCAGTATTTT
15,TRBJ2-3,TRBV29-1,NA,TRBD2,CSVARSGGTTDTQYF,TGCAGCGTTGCCCGTAGCGGGGGAACCACAGATACGCAGTATTTT
12,TRBJ2-3,TRBV5-4,NA,NA,CASSSVRDTQYF,TGTGCCAGCAGCTCTGTGAGGGATACGCAGTATTTT
17,TRBJ2-1,TRBV18,NA,TRBD2,CASSPQVAGSSYNEQFF,TGTGCCAGCTCACCACAGGTAGCGGGGAGCTCCTACAATGAGCAGTTCTTC
14,TRBJ2-2,TRBV18,NA,NA,CASSPVSSTGELFF,TGTGCCAGCTCACCAGTATCATCGACCGGGGAGCTGTTTTTT
14,TRBJ2-2,TRBV10-3,once,TRBD1,CAISDRQGTGELFF,TGTGCCATCAGTGATCGACAGGGGACCGGGGAGCTGTTTTTT
17,TRBJ1-3,TRBV7-9,NA,TRBD1,CASSLGQGTSSGNTIYF,TGTGCCAGCAGCCTCGGACAGGGAACGAGCTCTGGAAACACCATATATTTT
14,TRBJ2-2,TRBV7-3,NA,NA,CASSLSHDTGELFF,TGTGCCAGCAGCTTATCCCACGACACCGGGGAGCTGTTTTTT
16,TRBJ2-3,TRBV5-1,NA,TRBD1,CASSLDWGQRTDTQYF,TGCGCCAGCAGCTTGGATTGGGGACAGCGCACAGATACGCAGTATTTT
14,TRBJ2-3,TRBV19,NA,TRBD2,CASTLAGETDTQYF,TGTGCCAGTACACTAGCGGGGGAAACAGATACGCAGTATTTT
16,TRBJ2-3,TRBV13,NA,TRBD2,CASSFTSGASTDTQYF,TGTGCCAGCAGCTTTACTAGCGGGGCTAGCACAGATACGCAGTATTTT
15,TRBJ1-5,TRBV6-1,NA,NA,CASSELWEGTQPQHF,TGTGCCAGCAGTGAATTGTGGGAAGGGACTCAGCCCCAGCATTTT
11,TRBJ1-4,TRBV7-8,once,NA,CASSLREKLFF,TGTGCCAGCAGCTTAAGGGAAAAACTGTTTTTT
16,TRBJ1-2,TRBV19,NA,NA,CASSIGFGQDNYGYTF,TGTGCCAGTAGTATAGGGTTTGGGCAGGATAACTATGGCTACACCTTC
14,TRBJ2-1,TRBV12-5,NA,NA,CASAPRTLYNEQFF,TGTGCTAGTGCCCCGAGGACTCTTTACAATGAGCAGTTCTTC
13,TRBJ2-1,TRBV11-3,NA,NA,CASSRGAYNEQFF,TGTGCCAGCAGCAGGGGGGCGTACAATGAGCAGTTCTTC
16,TRBJ1-3,TRBV6-5,NA,NA,CASSSGNSFSGNTIYF,TGTGCCAGCAGTTCCGGGAACAGCTTCTCTGGAAACACCATATATTTT
17,TRBJ1-1,TRBV15,NA,NA,CATSRDQGGRGGTEAFF,TGTGCCACCAGCAGAGATCAGGGTGGGAGGGGAGGCACTGAAGCTTTCTTT
15,TRBJ2-1,TRBV2,NA,TRBD2,CASREAAGGYNEQFF,TGTGCCAGCAGAGAAGCCGCGGGGGGCTACAATGAGCAGTTCTTC
12,TRBJ2-1,TRBV7-3,NA,TRBD2,CASSNGEGGQFF,TGTGCCAGCAGCAACGGGGAGGGAGGGCAGTTCTTC
13,TRBJ2-1,TRBV19,NA,NA,CASRDGGYNEQFF,TGTGCCAGTAGGGATGGTGGCTACAATGAGCAGTTCTTC
13,TRBJ1-1,TRBV7-2,NA,NA,CASSYQANTEAFF,TGTGCCAGCAGCTACCAAGCGAACACTGAAGCTTTCTTT
13,TRBJ1-1,TRBV18,NA,NA,CASSLQRNTEAFF,TGTGCCAGCTCACTCCAAAGGAACACTGAAGCTTTCTTT
15,TRBJ2-3,TRBV19,NA,TRBD2,CASRLAGAATDTQYF,TGTGCCAGTAGGCTAGCGGGGGCCGCCACAGATACGCAGTATTTT
15,TRBJ1-2,TRBV12-5,NA,NA,CASGLQGDGDYGYTF,TGTGCTAGTGGTTTGCAGGGCGACGGTGACTATGGCTACACCTTC
15,TRBJ1-4,TRBV27,once,NA,CASSPTGTPSEKLFF,TGTGCCAGCAGCCCTACAGGGACCCCTTCGGAAAAACTGTTTTTT
14,TRBJ1-1,TRBV11-3,NA,NA,CASSGGGRGTEAFF,TGTGCCAGCAGCGGTGGGGGCAGAGGCACTGAAGCTTTCTTT
16,TRBJ2-2,TRBV2,NA,TRBD1,CASSEQGAANTGELFF,TGTGCCAGCAGTGAACAGGGGGCAGCGAACACCGGGGAGCTGTTTTTT
17,TRBJ1-1,TRBV19,few,TRBD1,CASSIREGGTGKTEAFF,TGTGCCAGTAGTATACGGGAAGGCGGGACAGGGAAGACTGAAGCTTTCTTT
15,TRBJ2-3,TRBV5-1,NA,TRBD2,CASSLEAGGTDTQYF,TGCGCCAGCAGCTTAGAAGCGGGGGGCACAGATACGCAGTATTTT